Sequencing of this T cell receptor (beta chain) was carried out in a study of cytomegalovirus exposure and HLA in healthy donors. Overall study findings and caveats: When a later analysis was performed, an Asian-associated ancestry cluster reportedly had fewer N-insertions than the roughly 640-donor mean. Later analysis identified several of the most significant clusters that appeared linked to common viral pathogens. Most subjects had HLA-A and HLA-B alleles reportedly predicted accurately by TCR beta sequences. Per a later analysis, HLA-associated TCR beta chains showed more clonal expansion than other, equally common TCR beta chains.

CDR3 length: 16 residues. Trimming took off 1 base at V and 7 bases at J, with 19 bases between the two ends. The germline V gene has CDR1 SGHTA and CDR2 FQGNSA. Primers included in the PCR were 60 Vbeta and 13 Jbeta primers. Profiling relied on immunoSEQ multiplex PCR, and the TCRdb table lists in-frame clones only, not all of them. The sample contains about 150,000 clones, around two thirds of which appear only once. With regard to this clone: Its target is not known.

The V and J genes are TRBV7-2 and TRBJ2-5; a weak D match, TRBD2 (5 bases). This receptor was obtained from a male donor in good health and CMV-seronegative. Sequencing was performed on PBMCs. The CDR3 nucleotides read TGTGCCAGCAGCTTAGTTTGCGGGTTCCCCCGAGGGACCCAGTACTTC. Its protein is CASSLVCGFPRGTQYF.